The text below deals with one T cell receptor (beta chain). What it binds is unknown. The identical CDR3 is also encoded by other nucleotide sequences in the sample. The germline V gene has CDR1 SEHNR and CDR2 FQNEAQ (reference sequence). This CDR3 is 13 amino acids long. The ends were cut back, 5 bases at V and 4 bases at J, with 12 bases in the middle. This specimen comes from a study of shared clonotypes between healthy human individuals. As for the study in general: CD4 naive and CD4 memory each took three plates per donor, while CD8 naive took two and CD8 memory one. Points from the study as a whole: Rarefaction analysis demonstrated incomplete sorted-subset sequencing notwithstanding large depth.

Selected positively for CCR7 and CD45RO-negative, naive CD8 cells excluded terminally differentiated effector memory CD45RA+ cells. In the original processing: Junction-only sequences without quality scores came from ImmunoSEQ, so filtering differed. The data were produced by immunoSEQ multiplex PCR, yet TCRdb's version contains in-frame clones alone and is incomplete. V and J calls and clone size are those listed in that table; D and trimming were worked out from the DNA. Of approximately 1.9 million clones in the sample, 90% to 95% were seen once. The sequenced sample consisted of naive CD8+ T cells from PBMCs. V is TRBV7-9 and J is TRBJ2-7; the D gene is possibly TRBD2 (6 bases). The TCR was taken from a man younger than 35 in good health. Some clones in this sample may be carry-over from other donors' samples. CDR3 coding DNA: TGTGCCAGCAGCCCGGGTCGGGGGTACGAGCAGTACTTC. This encodes CASSPGRGYEQYF.